This T cell receptor beta chain appears in the sequencing data of a study of identical twins. This clonotype was observed many times. TCRdb itself ran the 5' RACE reads through MiXCR, one entry per CDR3 protein. Of roughly 350,000 distinct CDR3 sequences in the sample, 9% to 15% were seen once. V was pared by 6 bases and J by 0 bases, with 13 bases between. Germline CDR1 SGHRS, CDR2 YFSETQ. The CDR3 is made up of 15 amino acids. The data also belong to a second study, concerning yellow fever vaccine responses in identical twins.

This chain uses TRBV5-1 with TRBJ2-1; D may be TRBD1 (6 bases). The clonotype was recovered from a woman under 30 in good health. The specimen sequenced was CD8+ T cells sorted from blood. CDR3 sequence (DNA): TGCGCCAGCACCCGGACAGAGAGCTCCTACAATGAGCAGTTCTTC. It specifies CASTRTESSYNEQFF.